This T cell receptor beta chain was recovered during a study of T cell responses to AZD1222 COVID-19 vaccine. Study-level background: Whether given at about 4 or about 12 weeks, second doses were pooled.

The CDR3 is made up of 15 amino acids. V shed 4 bases and J 8 bases; nucleotides not matched to a gene: 12. In germline, CDR1 is SGDLS, CDR2 YYNGEE. Sequencing was performed with immunoSEQ multiplex PCR; in TCRdb, only in-frame clones are kept and a portion is missing. The sample records about 170,000 clones, more than 80% being singletons. To note about this clone: Its antigen is not identified.

Findings and limits, study-wide: Repertoires were sampled only after the peak T cell response. Clonal diversity was possibly underestimated, and the donors were mostly white British, with more females. Spike-specific TCR breadth and depth grew following two AZD1222 doses.

The clonotype originates from an adult in good health. Source: peripheral blood, taken on day 0 of AZD1222 vaccination. The chain is built from TRBV9 and TRBJ1-3; 7 bases are shared with TRBD1. This chain's CDR3 is CASSPAGRGVDTIYF. CDR3 bases: TGTGCCAGCAGCCCTGCTGGCAGGGGGGTAGACACCATATATTTT.